These 21 T cell receptor beta chains were all obtained from the same sample, sequenced in a study of blood T cell repertoires in COVID-19. Profiling relied on immunoSEQ multiplex PCR, and the TCRdb table lists in-frame clones only, not all of them. This table has about 14,000 clones, about 88% appearing once. Sequences were obtained from peripheral blood. All receptors derive from a human donor in a cohort sampled during active COVID-19.

This clone came up once. This chain links TRBV7-2 with TRBJ2-3; maybe TRBD1 (5 bases). There are 17 residues in the CDR3. In germline, CDR1 is SGHTA, CDR2 FQGNSA. V was trimmed by 2 bases and J by 0 bases, leaving 15 bases between them. The CDR3 spells CASSLQGSMESTDTQYF. In DNA, the CDR3 is TGTGCCAGCAGCTTACAGGGAAGTATGGAGAGCACAGATACGCAGTATTTT.

The chain carries TRBV11-3 and TRBJ2-3; 8 bases match TRBD2. The CDR3 has 14 amino acids. V shed 3 bases and J 6 bases; nucleotides not matched to a gene: 5. CDR1 and CDR2 from the germline V gene are SGHNT and YENEEA. The CDR3: CASSFTRGEDTQYF. As DNA, the CDR3 is TGTGCCAGCAGCTTCACGCGGGGGGAGGATACGCAGTATTTT.

This chain joins TRBV19 and TRBJ2-2, with 7 nucleotides matching TRBD1. This CDR3 has 16 amino acids. CDR1 and CDR2 (germline): LNHDA, SQIVND (reference sequence). Germline trimming cut 3 bases from V and 6 bases from J; bases unmatched to any gene: 10. CDR3 in amino acids: CASSILLSGGSGELFF. The DNA for the CDR3 is TGTGCCAGTAGTATCCTTTTGTCAGGGGGATCCGGGGAGCTGTTTTTT.

This chain links TRBV9 with TRBJ1-1; no reliable D call. Trimming took off 1 base at V and 1 base at J, with 8 bases between the two ends. Germline lookup yields CDR1 SGDLS and CDR2 YYNGEE. The CDR3 has 14 residues. DNA for the CDR3: TGTGCCAGCAGCGTAATCCCAGGGAACACTGAAGCTTTCTTT. It specifies CASSVIPGNTEAFF.

This clone was observed a few times. The chain is built from TRBV10-2 and TRBJ1-5; D might be TRBD1 (5 bases). Per germline, CDR1 WSHSY and CDR2 SAAADI. This CDR3 contains 14 residues. Trimming cost V 4 bases and J 2 bases, with 9 bases left between them. CDR3 protein: CASSAVGGNQPQHF. The CDR3 DNA is TGCGCCAGCAGTGCGGTAGGGGGCAATCAGCCCCAGCATTTT.

The rearrangement uses TRBV7-2 and TRBJ2-1; TRBD2 matches at 13 bases. Germline V gives CDR1 SGHTA, CDR2 FQGNSA. The CDR3 runs to 15 residues. Trimming removed 8 bases from V and 8 bases from J; junction bases left unmatched: 9. CDR3 sequence reads: CASSNGGLAGDEQFF. For the CDR3, the DNA is TGTGCCAGCTCTAACGGAGGACTAGCGGGAGATGAGCAGTTCTTC.

The chain is built from TRBV2 and TRBJ1-5; TRBD1 matches at 8 bases. CDR3 length equals 17 residues. V was pared by 7 bases and J by 2 bases, with 13 bases of the junction left unmatched. The germline V gene has CDR1 SNHLY and CDR2 FYNNEI. The CDR3: CASTRQGSARGNQPQHF. In DNA, the CDR3 is TGTGCCAGCACCAGACAGGGGTCGGCAAGGGGCAATCAGCCCCAGCATTTT. The complete variable domain, with remaining parts taken from reference TRBV2 and TRBJ1-5, reads EPEVTQTPSHQVTQMGQEVILRCVPISNHLYFYWYRQILGQKVEFLVSFYNNEISEKSEIFDDQFSVERPDGSNFTLKIRSTKLEDSAMYFCASTRQGSARGNQPQHFGDGTRLSIL.

The chain uses TRBV7-9 and TRBJ1-4; TRBD1 aligns across 9 bases. The V segment lost 1 base and the J segment 4 bases; nucleotides outside the gene matches: 10. This CDR3 is 18 amino acids long. Per the germline V gene, CDR1 is SEHNR and CDR2 is FQNEAQ (reference sequence). The CDR3 DNA reads as TGTGCCAGCAGCTTAGACAGGGGGCGCATAATTCTTAATGAAAAACTGTTTTTT. Translating it yields CASSLDRGRIILNEKLFF.

V is TRBV4-3 and J is TRBJ2-2; possibly TRBD1 for D (5 bases). There are 17 residues in the CDR3. V was cut by 2 bases and J by 5 bases, with 18 bases left in between. Germline CDR1 is LGHNA and CDR2 is YSLEER. In DNA form, the CDR3 reads TGCGCCAGCAGCCAATCCATTCGCGACAGTATTACCGGGGAGCTGTTTTTT. Its translation: CASSQSIRDSITGELFF.

The V call is TRBV29-1, the J call TRBJ2-4; weak D call: TRBD2 (5 bases). Germline values: CDR1 SQVTM, CDR2 ANQGSEA. The length of the CDR3 is 14 residues. Trimming removed 5 bases from V and 1 base from J, with 12 bases in between. CDR3 loop: CSVSNRGAKNIQYF. In nucleotides, the CDR3 is TGCAGCGTTTCAAACAGAGGGGCCAAAAACATTCAGTACTTC.

V usage is TRBV6-4 and J usage is TRBJ2-7; 8 bases align to TRBD1. The length of the CDR3 is 16 residues. CDR1 and CDR2 (germline): MRHNA, SNTAGT. The J segment lost 2 bases and the V segment lost 0 bases, leaving 6 bases of the junction unmatched. CDR3 amino acids: CASSDSTGQGTYEQYF. CDR3 bases: TGTGCCAGCAGTGACTCGACCGGACAGGGTACCTACGAGCAGTACTTC.

V and J are TRBV6-2 or TRBV6-3 and TRBJ2-3, with 7 bases identical to TRBD2. Germline V gene lookup returns CDR1 MNHEY and CDR2 SVGEGT. With V trimmed by 6 bases and J by 1 base, 4 bases remained unmatched. The CDR3 is 14 amino acids. The CDR3 spells CASSSGGGTDTQYF. The CDR3 nucleotides read TGTGCCAGCAGCTCTGGGGGGGGCACAGATACGCAGTATTTT.

This chain joins TRBV30 and TRBJ1-5, with D hard to call. Between the trimmed V and J ends, which lost 7 bases and 0 bases, there was a span of 10 bases. This CDR3 region has 13 residues. Germline CDR1 reads GTSNPN; CDR2 reads SVGIG (reference sequence). CDR3 sequence: CASGRDSNQPQHF. CDR3 sequence (DNA): TGTGCCTCGGGGAGGGATAGCAATCAGCCCCAGCATTTT.

V is TRBV5-1 and J is TRBJ2-7; 7 bases fit TRBD2. This CDR3 is built from 14 residues. From germline, CDR1 is SGHRS and CDR2 YFSETQ. The J segment lost 1 base and the V segment lost 3 bases, leaving 4 bases of the junction unmatched. The CDR3 DNA is TGCGCCAGCAGCTGGGCGGGGGAGTCCTACGAGCAGTACTTC. Translation gives CASSWAGESYEQYF.

The chain couples TRBV6-2 or TRBV6-3 to TRBJ2-7, with D hard to call. Trimming took 8 bases from V and 0 from J, leaving 11 bases between them. From germline, CDR1 is MNHEY and CDR2 SVGEGT. There are 13 residues in the CDR3. CDR3 region: CASCHYLSYEQYF. CDR3 DNA sequence: TGTGCCAGCTGCCACTACCTCTCCTACGAGCAGTACTTC.

The chain recombines TRBV11-2 with TRBJ1-6; maybe TRBD1 (6 bases). The CDR3 runs to 16 residues. Germline V gene data show CDR1 as SGHAT and CDR2 as FQNNGV. The V and J ends lost 3 bases and 10 bases respectively, with 19 bases between them. CDR3 sequence (DNA): TGTGCCAGCAGCTTCCGGGACATCCAGCGGCGATCACCCCTCCACTTT. Its protein product is CASSFRDIQRRSPLHF.

The rearrangement links TRBV3-1 (or the pseudogene TRBV3-2) to TRBJ2-3, with 8 bases identical to TRBD2. The CDR3 runs 14 residues. V trimming: 7 bases; J trimming: 7 bases; junction bases outside the gene matches: 10. Germline CDR1 LGHDT, CDR2 YNNKEL (reference sequence). The CDR3 bases are TGTGCCAGCATCCACCCCGGGGGGGCTAATACGCAGTATTTT. Residues: CASIHPGGANTQYF.

The chain joins TRBV27 to TRBJ2-3; a possible D gene is TRBD2 (7 bases). The germline gives CDR1 MNHEY, CDR2 SMNVEV (reference sequence). The CDR3 is 16 amino acids. The V gene lost 2 bases and the J gene lost 3 bases, with 15 bases spanning the gap. CDR3 in DNA: TGTGCCAGCAGTTTAACCGTACAGGGAGGGACAGATACGCAGTATTTT. This codes for CASSLTVQGGTDTQYF.

The chain has TRBV2 and TRBJ2-3, with a tentative D call TRBD1 (5 bases). With 6 bases removed from V and 2 bases from J, the gap between germline ends came to 9 bases. The CDR3 loop spans 13 amino acids. Germline lookup yields CDR1 SNHLY and CDR2 FYNNEI. The CDR3 protein is CASSAGITDTQYF. CDR3 in DNA: TGTGCCAGCAGCGCAGGGATCACAGATACGCAGTATTTT. The whole variable domain, remainder taken from reference TRBV2 and TRBJ2-3, is EPEVTQTPSHQVTQMGQEVILRCVPISNHLYFYWYRQILGQKVEFLVSFYNNEISEKSEIFDDQFSVERPDGSNFTLKIRSTKLEDSAMYFCASSAGITDTQYFGPGTRLTVL.

The CDR3 DNA reads TGTGCCAGCAGCCCGCGTAGAGAAGTGGAGGCTTTCTTT. This codes for CASSPRREVEAFF. The V gene is TRBV7-2, the J gene TRBJ1-1; D uncertain. The CDR3 totals 13 residues. V gave up 5 bases and J gave up 11 bases, with 18 bases separating them. Germline V gene sequence: CDR1 SGHTA, CDR2 FQGNSA.

The gene calls are TRBV4-3 and TRBJ1-4; no clear D gene. With 2 bases removed from V and 0 bases from J, the gap between germline ends came to 7 bases. The CDR3 sequence is 15 residues long. In germline, CDR1 is LGHNA, CDR2 YSLEER. As DNA, the CDR3 is TGCGCCAGCAGCCAATTCGGGTCAACTAATGAAAAACTGTTTTTT. As protein: CASSQFGSTNEKLFF.